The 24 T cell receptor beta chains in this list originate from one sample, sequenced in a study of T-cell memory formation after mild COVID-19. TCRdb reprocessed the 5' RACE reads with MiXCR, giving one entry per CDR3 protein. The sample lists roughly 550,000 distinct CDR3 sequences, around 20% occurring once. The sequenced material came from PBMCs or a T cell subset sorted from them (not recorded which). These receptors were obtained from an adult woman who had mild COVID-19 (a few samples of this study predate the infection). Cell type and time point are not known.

CDR3 sequence (DNA): TGTGCCAGCACCCCTGGGGACAGGGTCATCCGGGGAGATACGCAGTATTTT. Residues: CASTPGDRVIRGDTQYF. V and J are TRBV12-3 or TRBV12-4 and TRBJ2-3; 9 bases map to TRBD1. The length of the CDR3 is 17 residues. J was trimmed by 5 bases and V by 7 bases; bases with no gene match: 16.

This chain's CDR3 is CATSDGSGMRTDTQYF. The CDR3 DNA follows: TGTGCCACCAGTGATGGTAGCGGGATGCGAACAGATACGCAGTATTTT. The chain links TRBV24-1 to TRBJ2-3; 8 positions match TRBD2. The CDR3 runs 16 residues. V lost 3 bases and J lost 3; bases outside the gene matches: 7. Germline V lookup: CDR1 KGHDR, CDR2 SFDVKD.

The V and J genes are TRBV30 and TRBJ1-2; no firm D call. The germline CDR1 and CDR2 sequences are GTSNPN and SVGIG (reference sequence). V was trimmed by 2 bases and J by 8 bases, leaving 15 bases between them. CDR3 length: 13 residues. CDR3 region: CAWSSILLVGYTF. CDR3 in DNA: TGTGCCTGGAGTAGTATTTTGCTGGTCGGCTACACCTTC.

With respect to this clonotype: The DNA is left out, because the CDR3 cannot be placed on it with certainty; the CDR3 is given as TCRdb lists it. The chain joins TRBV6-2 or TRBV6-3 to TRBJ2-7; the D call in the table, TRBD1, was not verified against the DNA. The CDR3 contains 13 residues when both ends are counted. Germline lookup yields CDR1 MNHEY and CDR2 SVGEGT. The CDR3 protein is CASSFGAGIEQYF.

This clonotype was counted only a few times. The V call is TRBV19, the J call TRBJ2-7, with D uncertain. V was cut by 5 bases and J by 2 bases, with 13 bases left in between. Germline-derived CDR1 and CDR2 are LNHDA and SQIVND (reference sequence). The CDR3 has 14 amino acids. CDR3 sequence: CASSPQLQPYEQYF. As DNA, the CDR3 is TGTGCCAGTAGTCCTCAATTACAGCCCTACGAGCAGTACTTC.

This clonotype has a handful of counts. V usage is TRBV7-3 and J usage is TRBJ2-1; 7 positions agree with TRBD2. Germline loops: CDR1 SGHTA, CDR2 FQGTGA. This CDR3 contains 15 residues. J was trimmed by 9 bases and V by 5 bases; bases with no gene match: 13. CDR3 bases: TGTGCCAGCAGCCCTCATTGGGATGCGGGAGCTGAGCAGTTCTTC. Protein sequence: CASSPHWDAGAEQFF.

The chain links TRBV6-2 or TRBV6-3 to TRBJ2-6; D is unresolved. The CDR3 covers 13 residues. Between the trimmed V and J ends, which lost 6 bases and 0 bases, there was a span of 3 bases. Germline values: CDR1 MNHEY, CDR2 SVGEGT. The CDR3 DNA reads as TGTGCCAGCAGCGACTCTGGGGCCAACGTCCTGACTTTC. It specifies CASSDSGANVLTF.

CDR3 nucleotide sequence: TGTGCCACCAGCAGAGATGGGGTTAGCGGGAGAGGAGAGACCCAGTACTTC. It yields the protein CATSRDGVSGRGETQYF. V usage is TRBV15 and J usage is TRBJ2-5, with 9 bases fitting TRBD2. The trim removed 0 bases at V and 4 bases at J, leaving 9 bases unmatched. The germline gives CDR1 LNHNV, CDR2 YYDKDF (reference sequence). This CDR3 has 17 amino acids. Full variable domain (missing parts from reference TRBV15 and TRBJ2-5): DAMVIQNPRYQVTQFGKPVTLSCSQTLNHNVMYWYQQKSSQAPKLLFHYYDKDFNNEADTPDNFQSRRPNTSFCFLDIRSPGLGDTAMYLCATSRDGVSGRGETQYFGPGTRLLVL.

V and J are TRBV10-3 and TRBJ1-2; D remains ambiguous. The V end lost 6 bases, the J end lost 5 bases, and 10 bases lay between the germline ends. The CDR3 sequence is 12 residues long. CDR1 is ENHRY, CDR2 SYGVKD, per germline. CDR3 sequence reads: CAISEEGYGYTF. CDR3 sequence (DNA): TGTGCCATCAGCGAAGAGGGTTATGGCTACACCTTC.

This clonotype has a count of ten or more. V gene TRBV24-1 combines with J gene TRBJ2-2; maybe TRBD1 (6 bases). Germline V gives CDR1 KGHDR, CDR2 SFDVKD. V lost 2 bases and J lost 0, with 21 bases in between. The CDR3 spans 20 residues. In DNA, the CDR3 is TGTGCCACCAGTGATTCTAGAACTGGCAGGGGCCCTTCGAACACCGGGGAGCTGTTTTTT. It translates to CATSDSRTGRGPSNTGELFF.

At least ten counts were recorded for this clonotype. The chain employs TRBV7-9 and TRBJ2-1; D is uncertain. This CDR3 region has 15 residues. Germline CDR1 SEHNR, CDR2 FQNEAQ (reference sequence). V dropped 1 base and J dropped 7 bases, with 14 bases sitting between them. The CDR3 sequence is CASSLGVGSENEQFF. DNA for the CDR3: TGTGCCAGCAGCTTAGGCGTTGGGTCGGAGAATGAGCAGTTCTTC.

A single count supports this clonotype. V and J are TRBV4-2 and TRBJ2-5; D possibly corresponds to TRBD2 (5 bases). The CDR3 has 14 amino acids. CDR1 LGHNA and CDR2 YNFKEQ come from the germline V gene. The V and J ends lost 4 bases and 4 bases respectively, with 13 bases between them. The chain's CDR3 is CASSRTYPPETQYF. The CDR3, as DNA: TGTGCCAGCAGCCGGACTTACCCCCCAGAGACCCAGTACTTC.

CDR3 amino acids: CASSDRGFSYQETQYF. As DNA, the CDR3 is TGTGCCAGCAGCGATCGGGGGTTCTCGTACCAAGAGACCCAGTACTTC. The chain combines TRBV7-9 with TRBJ2-5, with a weak D call TRBD2 (6 bases). The CDR3 consists of 16 residues. Germline-derived CDR1 and CDR2 are SEHNR and FQNEAQ (reference sequence). Trimming shortened V by 5 bases and J by 0 bases, and 16 bases separated the two germline ends.

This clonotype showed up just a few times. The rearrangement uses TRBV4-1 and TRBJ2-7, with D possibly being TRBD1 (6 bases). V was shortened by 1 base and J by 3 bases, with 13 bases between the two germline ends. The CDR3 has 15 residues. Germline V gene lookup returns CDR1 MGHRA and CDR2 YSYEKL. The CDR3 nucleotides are TGCGCCAGCAGCCAAGCCAGGGGTATAGACTACGAGCAGTACTTC. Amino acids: CASSQARGIDYEQYF.

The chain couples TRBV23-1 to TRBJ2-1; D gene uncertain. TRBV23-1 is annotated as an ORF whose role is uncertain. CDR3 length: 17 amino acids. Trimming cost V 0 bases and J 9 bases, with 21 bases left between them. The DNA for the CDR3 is TGCGCCAGCAGTCAATCCCTCAGGTCCCTGGGCGTCGTTGAGCAGTTCTTC. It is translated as CASSQSLRSLGVVEQFF.

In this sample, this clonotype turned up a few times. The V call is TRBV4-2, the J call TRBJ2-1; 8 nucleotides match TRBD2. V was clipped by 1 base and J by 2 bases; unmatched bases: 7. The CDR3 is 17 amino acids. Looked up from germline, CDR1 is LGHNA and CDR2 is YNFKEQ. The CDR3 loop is CASSQVMTGGAYNEQFF. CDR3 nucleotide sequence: TGTGCCAGCAGCCAAGTTATGACGGGGGGGGCCTACAATGAGCAGTTCTTC.

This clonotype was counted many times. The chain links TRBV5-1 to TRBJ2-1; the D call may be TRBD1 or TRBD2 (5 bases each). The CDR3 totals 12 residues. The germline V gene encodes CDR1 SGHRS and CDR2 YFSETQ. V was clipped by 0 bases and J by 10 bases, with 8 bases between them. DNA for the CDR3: TGCGCCAGCAGCTTGGGGGGACGGGAGCAGTTCTTC. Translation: CASSLGGREQFF.

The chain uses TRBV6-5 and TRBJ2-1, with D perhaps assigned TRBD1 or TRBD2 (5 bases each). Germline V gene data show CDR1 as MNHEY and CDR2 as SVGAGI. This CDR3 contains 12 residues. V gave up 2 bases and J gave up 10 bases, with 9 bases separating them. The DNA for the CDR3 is TGTGCCAGCAGTTACGTCGGGGACGAGCAGTTCTTC. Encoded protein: CASSYVGDEQFF.

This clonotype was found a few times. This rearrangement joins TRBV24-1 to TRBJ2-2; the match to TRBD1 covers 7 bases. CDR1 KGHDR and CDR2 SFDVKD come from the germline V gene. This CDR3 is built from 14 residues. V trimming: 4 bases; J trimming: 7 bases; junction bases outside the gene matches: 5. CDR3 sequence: CATSEPDRFGELFF. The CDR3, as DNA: TGTGCCACCAGTGAGCCGGACAGGTTCGGGGAGCTGTTTTTT.

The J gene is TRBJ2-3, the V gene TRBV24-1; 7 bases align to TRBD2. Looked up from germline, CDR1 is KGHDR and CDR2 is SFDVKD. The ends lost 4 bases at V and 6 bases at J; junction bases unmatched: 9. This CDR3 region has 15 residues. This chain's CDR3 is CATSETGRMADTQYF. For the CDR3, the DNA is TGTGCCACCAGTGAAACCGGGAGGATGGCGGATACGCAGTATTTT.

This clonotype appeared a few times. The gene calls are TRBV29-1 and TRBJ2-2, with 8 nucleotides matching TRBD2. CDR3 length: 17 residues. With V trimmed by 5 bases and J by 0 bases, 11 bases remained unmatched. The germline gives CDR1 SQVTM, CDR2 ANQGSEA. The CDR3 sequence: CSVRGGQSPSNTGELFF. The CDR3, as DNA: TGCAGCGTTCGGGGGGGGCAGTCTCCATCGAACACCGGGGAGCTGTTTTTT.

CDR3 loop: CASSRTQGRGRTGELFF. The CDR3, as DNA: TGTGCCAGCAGCCGCACTCAGGGCAGAGGTAGAACCGGGGAGCTGTTTTTT. The chain uses TRBV27 and TRBJ2-2, with a weak D call TRBD1 (5 bases). The germline V gene has CDR1 MNHEY and CDR2 SMNVEV (reference sequence). Deletions cut 6 bases from V and 5 bases from J, with 22 bases between. The CDR3 totals 17 residues.

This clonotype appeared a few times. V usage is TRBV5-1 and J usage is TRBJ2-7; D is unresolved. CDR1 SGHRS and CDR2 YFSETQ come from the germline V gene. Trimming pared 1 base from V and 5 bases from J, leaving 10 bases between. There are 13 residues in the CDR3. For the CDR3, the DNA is TGCGCCAGCAGCTTGTACCGCGGCAACGAGCAGTACTTC. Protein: CASSLYRGNEQYF.

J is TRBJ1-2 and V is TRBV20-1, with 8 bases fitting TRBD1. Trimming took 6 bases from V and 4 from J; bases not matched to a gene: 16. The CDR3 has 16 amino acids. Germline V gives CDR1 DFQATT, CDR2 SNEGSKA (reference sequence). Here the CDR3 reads CSAIRPGGGGPYGYTF. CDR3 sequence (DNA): TGCAGTGCGATACGTCCAGGGGGCGGTGGCCCCTATGGCTACACCTTC.